This TCR beta chain was found in a study of shared T cell receptors in the human thymus. The CDR3 totals 14 residues. V shed 9 bases and J shed 7 bases, with 20 bases lying between them. The germline CDR1 and CDR2 sequences are SGHRS and YFSETQ. Sequencing was performed with immunoSEQ multiplex PCR; in TCRdb, only in-frame clones are kept and a portion is missing. Here the sample spans about 380,000 clones, more than 85% being singletons. The receptor's source is a human donor. The rearrangement links TRBV5-1 to TRBJ1-5; perhaps TRBD1 as D (5 bases). Material: thymocytes. CDR3 protein: CATGHWGPRQPQHF. The CDR3 bases are TGCGCCACCGGACACTGGGGCCCCAGGCAGCCCCAGCATTTT.